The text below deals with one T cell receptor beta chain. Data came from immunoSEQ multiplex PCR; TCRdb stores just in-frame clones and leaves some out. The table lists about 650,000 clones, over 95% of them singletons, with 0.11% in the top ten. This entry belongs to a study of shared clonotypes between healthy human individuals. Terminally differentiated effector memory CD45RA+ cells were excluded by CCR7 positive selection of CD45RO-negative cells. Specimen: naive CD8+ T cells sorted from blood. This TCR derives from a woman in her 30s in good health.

CDR3 region: CASSGGTSGSSYNEQFF. In DNA, the CDR3 is TGCGCCAGCAGCGGAGGGACTAGCGGGAGCTCCTACAATGAGCAGTTCTTC. V and J are TRBV5-1 and TRBJ2-1, with 14 bases fitting TRBD2. Germline CDR1 and CDR2: SGHRS and YFSETQ. The CDR3 has 17 residues. V trimming: 4 bases; J trimming: 0 bases; junction bases outside the gene matches: 3. The whole variable domain, remainder taken from reference TRBV5-1 and TRBJ2-1, is KAGVTQTPRYLIKTRGQQVTLSCSPISGHRSVSWYQQTPGQGLQFLFEYFSETQRNKGNFPGRFSGRQFSNSRSEMNVSTLELGDSALYLCASSGGTSGSSYNEQFFGPGTRLTVL.